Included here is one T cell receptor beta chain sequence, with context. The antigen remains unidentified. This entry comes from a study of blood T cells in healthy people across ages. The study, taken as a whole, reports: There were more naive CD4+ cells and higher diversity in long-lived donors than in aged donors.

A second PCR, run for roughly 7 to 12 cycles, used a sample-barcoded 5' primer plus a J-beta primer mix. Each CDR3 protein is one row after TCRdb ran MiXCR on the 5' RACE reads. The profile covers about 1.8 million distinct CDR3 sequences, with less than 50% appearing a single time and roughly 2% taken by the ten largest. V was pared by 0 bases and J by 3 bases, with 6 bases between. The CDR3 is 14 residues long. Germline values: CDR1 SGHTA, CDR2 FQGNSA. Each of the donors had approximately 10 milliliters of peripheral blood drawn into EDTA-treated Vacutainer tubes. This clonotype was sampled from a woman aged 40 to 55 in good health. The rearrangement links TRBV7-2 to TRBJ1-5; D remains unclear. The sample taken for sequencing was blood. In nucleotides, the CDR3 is TGTGCCAGCAGCTTAGCGGGCCCCAATCAGCCCCAGCATTTT. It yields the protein CASSLAGPNQPQHF.